Listed here are 20 T cell receptor beta chains from one sample, sequenced in a study of PD-L1 blockade in urothelial cancer. Profiling relied on immunoSEQ multiplex PCR, and the TCRdb table lists in-frame clones only, not all of them. The table lists 40,000 to 60,000 clones, about 86% of them singletons. Noted time point: pretreatment peripheral blood. The specimen was PBMCs, collected around atezolizumab (anti-PD-L1) treatment. These receptors all stem from a man between 65 and 79 years old with urothelial cancer.

As DNA, the CDR3 is TGCGCCAGCAGCTTTAGCGGGGATGGCTACACCTTC. It yields the protein CASSFSGDGYTF. The rearrangement links TRBV5-1 to TRBJ1-2, with D uncertain. The V gene lost 2 bases and the J gene lost 6 bases, with 8 bases spanning the gap. Germline loops: CDR1 SGHRS, CDR2 YFSETQ. The CDR3 runs 12 residues.

The chain is built from TRBV28 and TRBJ1-1; TRBD1 is a possible D gene (6 bases). Germline V gene data show CDR1 as MDHEN and CDR2 as SYDVKM. The V and J ends lost 5 bases and 7 bases respectively, with 8 bases between them. The CDR3 is 11 residues long. CDR3 loop: CASSRQVEAFF. CDR3 nucleotide sequence: TGTGCCAGCAGTCGACAGGTTGAAGCTTTCTTT. Variable domain in full (rest from reference TRBV28 and TRBJ1-1): DVKVTQSSRYLVKRTGEKVFLECVQDMDHENMFWYRQDPGLGLRLIYFSYDVKMKEKGDIPEGYSVSREKKERFSLILESASTNQTSMYLCASSRQVEAFFGQGTRLTVV.

V is TRBV5-1 and J is TRBJ2-7, with D hard to call. This CDR3 comprises 15 residues. V was shortened by 2 bases and J by 1 base, with 13 bases between the two germline ends. Germline V CDR1 and CDR2: SGHRS, YFSETQ. The CDR3 sequence is CASSFTGGASYEQYF. DNA for the CDR3: TGCGCCAGCAGCTTCACGGGTGGAGCGTCCTACGAGCAGTACTTC.

Only a few counts were recorded for this clone. The rearrangement uses TRBV4-1 and TRBJ1-5; D uncertain. Germline CDR1 and CDR2: MGHRA and YSYEKL. There are 17 residues in the CDR3. Trimming removed 0 bases from V and 0 bases from J, with 12 bases in between. The CDR3 protein is CASSQDASVISNQPQHF. CDR3 bases: TGCGCCAGCAGCCAAGATGCCTCAGTGATTAGCAATCAGCCCCAGCATTTT.

CDR3 residues: CSVGREDRAYGYTF. The CDR3 nucleotides are TGCAGCGTTGGGCGCGAGGACAGGGCCTATGGCTACACCTTC. The chain recombines TRBV29-1 with TRBJ1-2; 8 nucleotides agree with TRBD1. Trimming at V came to 4 bases and at J to 4 bases, leaving 8 bases not matched to a gene. The CDR3 is 14 residues long. Germline V gene lookup returns CDR1 SQVTM and CDR2 ANQGSEA.

The J gene is TRBJ1-2, the V gene TRBV2; 7 nucleotides line up with TRBD1. This CDR3 is 12 amino acids long. CDR1 and CDR2 (germline): SNHLY, FYNNEI. With V trimmed by 6 bases and J by 8 bases, 6 bases remained unmatched. CDR3 in DNA: TGTGCCAGCAGAAGGACAGGCAGGGGCTACACCTTC. Amino acid sequence: CASRRTGRGYTF.

This chain links TRBV7-2 with TRBJ2-1, with D tentatively TRBD1 (6 bases). This CDR3 has 13 amino acids. CDR1 is SGHTA, CDR2 FQGNSA, per germline. Trimming pared 5 bases from V and 10 bases from J, leaving 15 bases between. CDR3 amino acids: CASSPDQTGEQFF. CDR3 nucleotides: TGTGCCAGCAGCCCAGATCAGACAGGCGAGCAGTTCTTC.

This clone has only a few counts. The chain employs TRBV10-3 and TRBJ1-1; no clear D. Germline assignment: CDR1 ENHRY and CDR2 SYGVKD. The length of the CDR3 is 12 residues. The germline V and J ends were trimmed by 3 bases and 3 bases, with 5 bases remaining between them. The CDR3 bases are TGTGCCATCAGTGACAGGCACACTGAAGCTTTCTTT. Translated, it gives CAISDRHTEAFF.

The J gene is TRBJ1-1, the V gene TRBV18; D gene ambiguous. Germline assignment: CDR1 KGHSH and CDR2 LQKENI. V shed 5 bases and J shed 0 bases, with 16 bases lying between them. CDR3 length: 16 amino acids. The CDR3 nucleotides are TGTGCCAGCTCAACCAGAAGTCGGGGTATGAACACTGAAGCTTTCTTT. This codes for CASSTRSRGMNTEAFF.

V usage is TRBV19 and J usage is TRBJ1-2; 9 bases are shared with TRBD1. This CDR3 has 12 amino acids. J gave up 6 bases and V 7 bases, and 3 bases lay outside the gene matches. Germline V gene data show CDR1 as LNHDA and CDR2 as SQIVND (reference sequence). For the CDR3, the DNA is TGTGCCAGTAAAGGGACAGGGCATGGCTACACCTTC. Amino acid sequence: CASKGTGHGYTF.

As DNA, the CDR3 is TGTGCCAGCAGCGAGGACAGGGGGCTTAACACTGAAGCTTTCTTT. Its protein product is CASSEDRGLNTEAFF. The rearrangement uses TRBV7-2 and TRBJ1-1; 11 positions match TRBD1. This CDR3 has 15 amino acids. The germline V gene has CDR1 SGHTA and CDR2 FQGNSA. The trim removed 5 bases at V and 2 bases at J, leaving 4 bases unmatched.

The chain couples TRBV2 to TRBJ2-2; 8 bases align to TRBD1. Per the germline V gene, CDR1 is SNHLY and CDR2 is FYNNEI. V trimming: 8 bases; J trimming: 2 bases; junction bases outside the gene matches: 4. This CDR3 region has 14 residues. DNA of the CDR3: TGTGCCAGCCAACCAGGGGGCAACACCGGGGAGCTGTTTTTT. Protein: CASQPGGNTGELFF.

CDR3 sequence: CASQAGLAGIQYF. The CDR3 nucleotides are TGTGCCTCCCAGGCGGGACTAGCGGGGATTCAGTACTTC. The chain employs TRBV10-3 and TRBJ2-4; TRBD2 agrees at 13 bases. The CDR3 is 13 amino acids. The J segment lost 10 bases and the V segment lost 11 bases, leaving 8 bases of the junction unmatched. Germline values: CDR1 ENHRY, CDR2 SYGVKD.

The V gene is TRBV7-9, the J gene TRBJ2-1, with TRBD2 matching 14 bases. The CDR3 has 15 amino acids. Trimming cost V 8 bases and J 6 bases; bases outside gene matches: 6. From germline, CDR1 is SEHNR and CDR2 FQNEAQ (reference sequence). CDR3 DNA: TGTGCCAGCCGACTAGCGGGGGGGCTCGGCAATGAGCAGTTCTTC. It translates to CASRLAGGLGNEQFF.

Written as DNA, the CDR3 is TGCGCCAGCAGCCAAGATTTCACGGTCCGGAACATTCAGTACTTC. It specifies CASSQDFTVRNIQYF. The V call is TRBV4-1, the J call TRBJ2-4; D is undetermined. V was pared by 0 bases and J by 7 bases, with 13 bases between. CDR1 is MGHRA, CDR2 YSYEKL, per germline. The CDR3 sequence is 15 residues long.

This rearrangement joins TRBV19 to TRBJ2-1; TRBD2 agrees at 15 bases. J lost 4 bases, V lost 7 bases, and 8 bases had no gene match. The germline V gene has CDR1 LNHDA and CDR2 SQIVND (reference sequence). The CDR3 sequence is 17 residues long. The CDR3 protein is CASKRTSGRAGYNEQFF. The CDR3 region has the DNA TGTGCCAGTAAAAGGACTAGCGGGAGGGCCGGGTACAATGAGCAGTTCTTC.

The chain is built from TRBV9 and TRBJ2-7; TRBD1 agrees at 12 bases. The CDR3 has 15 amino acids. CDR1 and CDR2 from the germline V gene are SGDLS and YYNGEE. The V and J ends lost 3 bases and 5 bases, in that order; junction bases with no gene match: 6. CDR3 protein: CASSGPGQGANEQYF. The CDR3 DNA follows: TGTGCCAGCAGCGGGCCGGGACAGGGGGCTAACGAGCAGTACTTC.

The chain has TRBV29-1 and TRBJ1-2; tentative D call: TRBD1 (5 bases). CDR3 length equals 13 residues. CDR1 and CDR2 (germline): SQVTM, ANQGSEA. Trimming stripped 7 bases from V and 2 bases from J, with 14 bases between. In nucleotides, the CDR3 is TGCAGCGGAACCTCAGGGCGGAACTATGGCTACACCTTC. It yields the protein CSGTSGRNYGYTF.

This clone was seen once. The rearrangement links TRBV28 to TRBJ1-1, with D possibly TRBD1 on 5 matching bases. Germline V lookup: CDR1 MDHEN, CDR2 SYDVKM. The CDR3 extends over 14 amino acids. Trimming left V 6 bases short and J 1 base short, with 12 bases between. CDR3 sequence: CASRETVSNTEAFF. The DNA for the CDR3 is TGTGCCAGCAGGGAGACAGTATCGAACACTGAAGCTTTCTTT.

The gene calls are TRBV6-1 and TRBJ2-7, with 9 bases that match TRBD1. V lost 0 bases, J lost 4 bases, and 7 bases stayed unmatched. The germline CDR1 and CDR2 sequences are MNHNS and SASEGT. The CDR3 is 16 residues long. CDR3 in amino acids: CASSEALTGGWYEQYF. CDR3 bases: TGTGCCAGCAGTGAAGCGCTCACAGGGGGCTGGTACGAGCAGTACTTC.